The 25 T cell receptor beta chains below all came from one sample that was sequenced in a study of shared clonotypes between healthy human individuals. Only in-frame clones appear in the TCRdb table, and some are missing; sequencing was by immunoSEQ multiplex PCR. The sample has hundreds of thousands of clones, around 72% seen once. The sample taken for sequencing was memory CD4+ T cells sorted from blood. The sample's subset: CD45RA-negative fraction. The receptor source for this set is a woman in her twenties or thirties in good health.

In this sample, this clone turned up a few times. The chain links TRBV4-2 to TRBJ2-3; the match to TRBD2 covers 8 bases. The CDR3 sequence is 17 residues long. The junction had 10 bases not matched to a gene; V was cut back by 2 bases and J by 3 bases. CDR1 is LGHNA, CDR2 YNFKEQ, per germline. CDR3 protein: CASSQSHLLAVTDTQYF. The CDR3 region has the DNA TGTGCCAGCAGCCAATCTCACCTACTAGCGGTAACAGATACGCAGTATTTT.

This chain joins TRBV28 and TRBJ2-7; 14 nucleotides line up with TRBD2. V lost 5 bases to trimming and J lost 4 bases; unmatched junction nucleotides: 4. The germline CDR1 and CDR2 sequences are MDHEN and SYDVKM. The CDR3 length is 15 residues. CDR3 DNA: TGTGCCAGCAGTCAAAGGACTAGCGGGAGGTACGAGCAGTACTTC. Protein product: CASSQRTSGRYEQYF.

The CDR3 is CASRPQGGGTGELFF. CDR3 sequence (DNA): TGTGCCAGCAGGCCCCAGGGGGGCGGGACCGGGGAGCTGTTTTTT. The rearrangement joins TRBV2 to TRBJ2-2; possible D gene TRBD1, 7 bases. V lost 6 bases to trimming and J lost 5 bases, with 16 bases between them. Germline V gene lookup returns CDR1 SNHLY and CDR2 FYNNEI. This CDR3 region has 15 residues.

The chain couples TRBV27 to TRBJ2-2; TRBD2 matches 7 bases. The CDR3 spans 15 residues. The V and J ends lost 4 bases and 4 bases, in that order; junction bases with no gene match: 6. Germline assignment: CDR1 MNHEY and CDR2 SMNVEV (reference sequence). The CDR3 here is CASSSSGGITGELFF. The CDR3 DNA reads TGTGCCAGCAGTTCCTCCGGGGGGATCACCGGGGAGCTGTTTTTT.

This clone was seen only once. This chain joins TRBV28 and TRBJ1-4; D unresolved. The CDR3 runs to 15 residues. Trimming shortened V by 5 bases and J by 8 bases, and 18 bases separated the two germline ends. Germline V gives CDR1 MDHEN, CDR2 SYDVKM. For the CDR3, the DNA is TGTGCCAGCAGTCCACCGGAGCGGGCGGGGGAAAAACTGTTTTTT. This sequence encodes CASSPPERAGEKLFF.

The chain has TRBV18 and TRBJ1-1; 8 bases agree with TRBD1. The junction had 9 bases not matched to a gene; V was cut back by 3 bases and J by 6 bases. Germline V lookup: CDR1 KGHSH, CDR2 LQKENI. This CDR3 region has 15 residues. The CDR3 loop reads CASSPAAGGSAEAFF. CDR3 DNA sequence: TGTGCCAGCTCACCTGCGGCAGGGGGCTCGGCTGAAGCTTTCTTT. Drawing the rest from reference TRBV18 and TRBJ1-1, the complete variable domain is NAGVMQNPRHLVRRRGQEARLRCSPMKGHSHVYWYRQLPEEGLKFMVYLQKENIIDESGMPKERFSAEFPKEGPSILRIQQVVRGDSAAYFCASSPAAGGSAEAFFGQGTRLTVV.

The chain uses TRBV28 and TRBJ2-6, with D tentatively TRBD2 (8 bases). Trimming took off 6 bases at V and 0 bases at J, with 18 bases between the two ends. CDR1 is MDHEN, CDR2 SYDVKM, per germline. The CDR3 covers 18 residues. The CDR3 loop reads CASSGGDRSLSGANVLTF. CDR3 in DNA: TGTGCCAGCAGCGGGGGGGACAGATCCCTCTCTGGGGCCAACGTCCTGACTTTC.

The chain combines TRBV6-5 with TRBJ2-2; 8 bases agree with TRBD2. Per the germline V gene, CDR1 is MNHEY and CDR2 is SVGAGI. This CDR3 is built from 16 residues. V gave up 3 bases and J gave up 1 base; unmatched junction bases: 4. The CDR3 sequence is CASSYWGLENTGELFF. The CDR3 DNA reads TGTGCCAGCAGTTATTGGGGACTAGAGAACACCGGGGAGCTGTTTTTT.

The rearrangement links TRBV2 to TRBJ2-1; unclear D gene. With 8 bases removed from V and 0 bases from J, the gap between germline ends came to 8 bases. Germline V gene data show CDR1 as SNHLY and CDR2 as FYNNEI. The CDR3 sequence is 13 residues long. CDR3 sequence: CASGLNSYNEQFF. CDR3 DNA: TGTGCCAGCGGCCTAAACTCCTACAATGAGCAGTTCTTC.

The chain combines TRBV5-1 with TRBJ2-3; TRBD2 aligns across 11 bases. The CDR3 extends over 16 amino acids. Unmatched junction bases numbered 5, after V lost 0 bases and J lost 5 bases. Per the germline V gene, CDR1 is SGHRS and CDR2 is YFSETQ. CDR3 bases: TGCGCCAGCAGCTTGGGGATAGCGGGAGGGCAAGATACGCAGTATTTT. This codes for CASSLGIAGGQDTQYF.

There are many counts of this clone. V is TRBV19 and J is TRBJ2-5; either TRBD1 or TRBD2 may supply D (5 bases each). Trimming pared 10 bases from V and 5 bases from J, leaving 14 bases between. CDR1 and CDR2 from the germline V gene are LNHDA and SQIVND (reference sequence). This CDR3 is 12 amino acids long. The CDR3 is CATRGTKETQYF. CDR3 nucleotides: TGTGCCACAAGAGGGACCAAGGAGACCCAGTACTTC. The variable domain in full, completed from reference TRBV19 and TRBJ2-5, reads DGGITQSPKYLFRKEGQNVTLSCEQNLNHDAMYWYRQDPGQGLRLIYYSQIVNDFQKGDIAEGYSVSREKKESFPLTVTSAQKNPTAFYLCATRGTKETQYFGPGTRLLVL.

The gene calls are TRBV18 and TRBJ2-7; 14 nucleotides align to TRBD2. Germline CDR1 is KGHSH and CDR2 is LQKENI. The CDR3 totals 16 residues. The J segment lost 0 bases and the V segment lost 3 bases, leaving 1 base of the junction unmatched. The CDR3 protein is CASSPGTSGGSYEQYF. CDR3 in DNA: TGTGCCAGCTCACCTGGGACTAGCGGGGGCTCCTACGAGCAGTACTTC. Filled out from reference TRBV18 and TRBJ2-7, the complete variable domain reads NAGVMQNPRHLVRRRGQEARLRCSPMKGHSHVYWYRQLPEEGLKFMVYLQKENIIDESGMPKERFSAEFPKEGPSILRIQQVVRGDSAAYFCASSPGTSGGSYEQYFGPGTRLTVT.

This clone was observed at least ten times. For the CDR3, the DNA is TGTGCCAGCAGGCGACTAGGGACTAGCGACAATGAGCAGTTCTTC. Translation: CASRRLGTSDNEQFF. The chain couples TRBV2 to TRBJ2-1; 10 nucleotides align to TRBD2. The V gene's germline CDR1 is SNHLY and CDR2 FYNNEI. The trim removed 6 bases at V and 5 bases at J, leaving 7 bases unmatched. This CDR3 contains 15 residues.

The chain is built from TRBV7-9 and TRBJ2-2, with TRBD1 matching 8 bases. This CDR3 is 16 amino acids long. From germline, CDR1 is SEHNR and CDR2 FQNEAQ (reference sequence). Trimming took 6 bases from V and 3 from J; bases not matched to a gene: 9. The chain's CDR3 is CASRHRDRLDTGELFF. The CDR3 DNA reads TGTGCCAGCAGGCACCGGGACAGGCTGGACACCGGGGAGCTGTTTTTT. The whole variable domain, remainder taken from reference TRBV7-9 and TRBJ2-2, is DTGVSQNPRHKITKRGQNVTFRCDPISEHNRLYWYRQTLGQGPEFLTYFQNEAQLEKSRLLSDRFSAERPKGSFSTLEIQRTEQGDSAMYLCASRHRDRLDTGELFFGEGSRLTVL.

Here the CDR3 DNA reads TGTGCCAGCTCACCAAGGCTAACTACAGGGGCGAACACTGAAGCTTTCTTT. Amino acids: CASSPRLTTGANTEAFF. The gene calls are TRBV18 and TRBJ1-1; TRBD1 matches 7 bases. The V segment lost 2 bases and the J segment 1 base; nucleotides outside the gene matches: 10. This CDR3 spans 17 amino acids. Germline CDR1 is KGHSH and CDR2 is LQKENI. Supplemented by reference TRBV18 and TRBJ1-1, the full variable domain reads NAGVMQNPRHLVRRRGQEARLRCSPMKGHSHVYWYRQLPEEGLKFMVYLQKENIIDESGMPKERFSAEFPKEGPSILRIQQVVRGDSAAYFCASSPRLTTGANTEAFFGQGTRLTVV.

The chain employs TRBV5-1 and TRBJ2-3; no clear D. This CDR3 region has 16 residues. V was pared by 0 bases and J by 3 bases, with 14 bases between. Germline assignment: CDR1 SGHRS and CDR2 YFSETQ. The CDR3 region is CASSLARTPRTDTQYF. DNA of the CDR3: TGCGCCAGCAGCTTGGCACGGACCCCCCGAACAGATACGCAGTATTTT.

This clone was recorded a few times. V and J are TRBV7-9 and TRBJ1-2; a possible D gene is TRBD1 (5 bases). CDR3 length: 13 amino acids. V was cut by 4 bases and J by 8 bases, with 14 bases left in between. Germline CDR1 reads SEHNR; CDR2 reads FQNEAQ (reference sequence). Here the CDR3 DNA reads TGTGCCAGCAGCTGGGACGGCCCGCAGGGCTACACCTTC. Amino acid sequence: CASSWDGPQGYTF.

The rearrangement joins TRBV29-1 to TRBJ2-1; D gene unclear. The CDR3 covers 14 residues. From germline, CDR1 is SQVTM and CDR2 ANQGSEA. With 4 bases removed from V and 0 bases from J, the gap between germline ends came to 10 bases. CDR3 region: CSVVATPSYNEQFF. In nucleotides, the CDR3 is TGCAGCGTTGTGGCTACCCCCTCCTACAATGAGCAGTTCTTC.

This sequence joins TRBV6-1 and TRBJ2-7; the D is unclear. The V gene lost 6 bases and the J gene lost 3 bases, with 12 bases spanning the gap. Germline values: CDR1 MNHNS, CDR2 SASEGT. The CDR3 has 13 amino acids. CDR3: CASRGSLGYEQYF. The DNA for the CDR3 is TGTGCCAGCAGGGGGTCCTTGGGCTACGAGCAGTACTTC.

The J gene is TRBJ2-7, the V gene TRBV23-1, with 7 bases that match TRBD1. TRBV23-1 is an open reading frame, and its role is uncertain. The CDR3 spans 14 residues. J gave up 4 bases and V 0 bases, and 3 bases lay outside the gene matches. This CDR3 is CASSQSGRGYEQYF. CDR3 bases: TGCGCCAGCAGTCAATCCGGCAGGGGGTACGAGCAGTACTTC.

The CDR3 sequence is CASSGDDTSSGNTIYF. In DNA form, the CDR3 reads TGTGCCAGCTCAGGAGACGACACGAGCTCTGGAAACACCATATATTTT. This rearrangement joins TRBV18 to TRBJ1-3, with no clear D. Germline values: CDR1 KGHSH, CDR2 LQKENI. The CDR3 is 16 amino acids. With 5 bases removed from V and 0 bases from J, the gap between germline ends came to 14 bases.

The chain carries TRBV11-2 and TRBJ2-5; 8 bases align to TRBD1. Germline trimming cut 2 bases from V and 4 bases from J; bases unmatched to any gene: 6. CDR1 is SGHAT and CDR2 is FQNNGV in the germline V gene. CDR3 length: 15 amino acids. CDR3 protein: CASSLNRGIGETQYF. CDR3 sequence (DNA): TGTGCCAGCAGCTTAAACAGGGGGATAGGAGAGACCCAGTACTTC.

The genes are TRBV6-4 and TRBJ2-3; TRBD1 aligns across 9 bases. From germline, CDR1 is MRHNA and CDR2 SNTAGT. This CDR3 spans 15 amino acids. The V segment lost 5 bases and the J segment 3 bases; nucleotides outside the gene matches: 6. CDR3 amino acids: CASSTGGAETDTQYF. The CDR3 bases are TGTGCCAGCAGTACAGGGGGCGCAGAAACAGATACGCAGTATTTT.

This clone has at least ten counts. This chain connects TRBV29-1 to TRBJ2-5; 7 bases fit TRBD1. The CDR3 loop spans 13 amino acids. Losses at the gene ends were 6 bases for V and 7 bases for J; bases not matched to a gene: 11. The germline CDR1 and CDR2 sequences are SQVTM and ANQGSEA. The CDR3 protein is CSVRAGGYGTQYF. CDR3 bases: TGCAGCGTGAGGGCAGGGGGATACGGGACCCAGTACTTC.

This clone was detected only a few times. The rearrangement links TRBV19 to TRBJ2-2; D unclear. The CDR3 is 13 residues long. Trimming took 6 bases from V and 6 from J, leaving 11 bases between them. Germline V gene data show CDR1 as LNHDA and CDR2 as SQIVND (reference sequence). The CDR3 coding sequence is TGTGCCAGTAGGTCGCGGCAGGCCGGGGAGCTGTTTTTT. This sequence encodes CASRSRQAGELFF.